One and the same sample provided the 5 T cell receptor beta chains below, sequenced in a study of blood T cell repertoires in COVID-19. Profiled with immunoSEQ multiplex PCR; TCRdb holds only in-frame clones, not every one. The sample consists of under 250,000 clones, approximately 88% of them appearing once. What was sequenced was PBMCs or T cells enriched from blood (not recorded which). All receptors come from a woman between 35 and 50 years old who had been exposed to COVID-19.

The chain recombines TRBV12-2 with TRBJ1-4; the table's D call TRBD1 went unverified against the DNA. TRBV12-2 is classified as a pseudogene. This CDR3 spans 15 amino acids. The CDR3 loop is CASHLPGTANEKLFF. CDR3 in DNA: TGTGCAAGTCACCTCCCCGGGACAGCTAATGAAAAACTGTTTTTT.

The chain combines TRBV18 with TRBJ1-5; perhaps TRBD1 as D (6 bases). This CDR3 spans 14 amino acids. The germline V gene has CDR1 KGHSH and CDR2 LQKENI. The V gene lost 6 bases and the J gene lost 7 bases, with 16 bases spanning the gap. CDR3 region: CASSHYREGQPQHF. CDR3 in DNA: TGTGCCAGCTCGCATTACAGGGAGGGCCAGCCCCAGCATTTT.

The CDR3: CASSQVGLPYNEQFF. Written as DNA, the CDR3 is TGTGCCAGCAGCCAAGTCGGACTACCCTACAATGAGCAGTTCTTC. The chain uses TRBV3-1 (or the pseudogene TRBV3-2) and TRBJ2-1; the D gene is possibly TRBD2 (6 bases). The germline V gene has CDR1 LGHDT and CDR2 YNNKEL (reference sequence). This CDR3 spans 15 amino acids. With 1 base removed from V and 2 bases from J, the gap between germline ends came to 9 bases.

The chain combines TRBV15 with TRBJ2-1; no firm D call. Germline CDR1 and CDR2: LNHNV and YYDKDF (reference sequence). V dropped 7 bases and J dropped 0 bases, with 13 bases sitting between them. CDR3 length equals 15 residues. CDR3: CATTSPRSSYNEQFF. DNA of the CDR3: TGTGCCACCACCAGCCCCAGAAGCTCCTACAATGAGCAGTTCTTC.

V and J are TRBV5-4 and TRBJ1-1; D call uncertain. Trimming took off 4 bases at V and 6 bases at J, with 7 bases between the two ends. This CDR3 has 11 amino acids. The germline V gene has CDR1 SGHNT and CDR2 YYREEE (reference sequence). The CDR3 bases are TGTGCCAGCAGCGCCAGCGCTGAAGCTTTCTTT. It encodes CASSASAEAFF.